What follows describes a single T cell receptor beta chain. Its antigen is undetermined. This sample was included in a study of cytomegalovirus exposure and HLA in healthy donors. Across the study: Among the 300 to 400 donors who were genotyped, about 80% fell in the genetic ancestry cluster that is associated with self-reported Caucasian donors. Study outcomes and limitations: Fewer N-insertions (relative to the roughly 700-donor mean) were reportedly seen in an Asian-associated ancestry cluster in a later analysis.

The germline V gene has CDR1 LNHDA and CDR2 SQIVND (reference sequence). V was trimmed by 5 bases and J by 3 bases, leaving 20 bases between them. This CDR3 has 16 residues. Both 60 Vbeta primers and 13 Jbeta primers went into the PCR. Per the study methods: An analysis that came later counted 60 million to 80 million unique TCR beta chains, 9 million to 12 million shared. TCRdb's table, derived via immunoSEQ multiplex PCR, lists solely in-frame clones and lacks some. That table gives V, J and clone size, and the DNA gave D and trimming. The data contain roughly 170,000 clones, 65% to 85% of them singletons.

The clonotype was recovered from a woman in her fifties or sixties in good health and CMV-seropositive. This chain connects TRBV19 to TRBJ2-7; D is uncertain. The specimen was PBMCs. The CDR3 sequence: CASSLGGQSYFYEQYF. As DNA, the CDR3 is TGTGCCAGTAGTTTGGGTGGGCAGAGCTACTTCTACGAGCAGTACTTC.